The clone carrying this T cell receptor (beta chain) was found many times. Its matching antigen is unknown. This record belongs to a study of CD8 T cells in ankylosing spondylitis. General observations from the study: In the blood and synovial fluid of reactive arthritis, some motif variants had been previously reported. Within ankylosing spondylitis blood, a TCR beta motif made up of seven to nine highly homologous variants appeared to be characteristic.

TCRdb re-called the 5' RACE reads through MiXCR, storing one row per CDR3 protein. This table has some 330,000 distinct CDR3 sequences, 6.5% to 10% appearing once. Material: blood, either unsorted or a sorted T cell fraction (not recorded which). The TCR sequence derives from a male donor with ankylosing spondylitis.

CDR3 sequence: CASSFPGREQFF. The CDR3 nucleotides read TGTGCCAGCAGTTTTCCGGGTCGGGAGCAGTTCTTC. The chain employs TRBV6-2 or TRBV6-3 and TRBJ2-1; D unclear. Germline CDR1 is MNHEY and CDR2 is SVGEGT. This CDR3 region has 12 residues. Trimming removed 4 bases at V and 10 bases at J, with 11 bases between.